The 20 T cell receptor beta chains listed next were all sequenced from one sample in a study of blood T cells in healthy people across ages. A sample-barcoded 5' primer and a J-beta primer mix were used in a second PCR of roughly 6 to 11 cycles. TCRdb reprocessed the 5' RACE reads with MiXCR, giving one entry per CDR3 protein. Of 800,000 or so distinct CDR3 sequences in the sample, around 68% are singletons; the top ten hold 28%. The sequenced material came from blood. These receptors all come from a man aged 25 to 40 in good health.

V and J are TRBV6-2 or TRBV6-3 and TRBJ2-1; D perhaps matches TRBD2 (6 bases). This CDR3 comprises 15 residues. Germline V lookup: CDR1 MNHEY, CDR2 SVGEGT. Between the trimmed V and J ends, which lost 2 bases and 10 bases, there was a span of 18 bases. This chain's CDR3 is CASSYQGGATYEQFF. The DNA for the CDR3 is TGTGCCAGCAGTTACCAGGGCGGGGCGACCTACGAGCAGTTCTTC.

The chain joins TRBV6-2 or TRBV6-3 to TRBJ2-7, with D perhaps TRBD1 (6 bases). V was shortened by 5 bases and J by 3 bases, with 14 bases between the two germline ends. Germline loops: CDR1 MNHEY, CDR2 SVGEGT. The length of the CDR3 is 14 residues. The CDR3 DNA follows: TGTGCCAGCAGTAACCCGGGACACTACTACGAGCAGTACTTC. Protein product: CASSNPGHYYEQYF.

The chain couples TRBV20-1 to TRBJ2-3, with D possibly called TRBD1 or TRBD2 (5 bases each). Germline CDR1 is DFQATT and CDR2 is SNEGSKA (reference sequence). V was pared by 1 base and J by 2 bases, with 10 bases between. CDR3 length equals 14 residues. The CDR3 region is CSARGSGTTDTQYF. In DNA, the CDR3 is TGCAGTGCTAGAGGCTCTGGGACCACAGATACGCAGTATTTT.

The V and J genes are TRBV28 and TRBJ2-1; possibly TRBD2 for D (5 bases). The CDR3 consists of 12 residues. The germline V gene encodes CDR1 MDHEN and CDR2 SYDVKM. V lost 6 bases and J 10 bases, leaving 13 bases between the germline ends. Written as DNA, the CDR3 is TGTGCCAGCAGCCAGACCCGGGGAGAGCAGTTCTTC. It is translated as CASSQTRGEQFF.

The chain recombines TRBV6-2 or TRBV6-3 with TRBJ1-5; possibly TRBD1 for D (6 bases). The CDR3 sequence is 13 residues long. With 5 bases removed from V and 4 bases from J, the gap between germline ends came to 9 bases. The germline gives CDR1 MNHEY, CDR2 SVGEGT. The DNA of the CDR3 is TGTGCCAGCAGTAGGGACAAGAATCAGCCCCAGCATTTT. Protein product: CASSRDKNQPQHF.

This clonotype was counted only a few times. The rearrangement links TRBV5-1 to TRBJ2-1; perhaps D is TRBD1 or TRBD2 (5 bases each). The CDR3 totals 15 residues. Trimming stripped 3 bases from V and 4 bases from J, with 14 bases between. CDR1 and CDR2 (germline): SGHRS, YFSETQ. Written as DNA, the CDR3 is TGCGCCAGCAGCTCTGATGGTGGGGGTTACAATGAGCAGTTCTTC. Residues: CASSSDGGGYNEQFF.

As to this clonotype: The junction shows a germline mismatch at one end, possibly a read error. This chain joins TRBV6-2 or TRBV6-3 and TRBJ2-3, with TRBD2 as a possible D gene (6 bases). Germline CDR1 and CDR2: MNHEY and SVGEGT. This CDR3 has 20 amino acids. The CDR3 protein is CASSYSVTSGGRPSTDTQYF. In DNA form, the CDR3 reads TGTGCCAGCAGTTACTCGGTGACTAGTGGGGGGAGACCTAGCACGGATACGCAGTATTTT.

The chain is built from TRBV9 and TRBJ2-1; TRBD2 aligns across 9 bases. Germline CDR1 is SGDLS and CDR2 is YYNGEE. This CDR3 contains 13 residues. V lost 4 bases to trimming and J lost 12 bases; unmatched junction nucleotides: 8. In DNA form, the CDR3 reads TGTGCCAGCAGCCCCCTCGGACTAGCGCCGCAGTTCTTC. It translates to CASSPLGLAPQFF.

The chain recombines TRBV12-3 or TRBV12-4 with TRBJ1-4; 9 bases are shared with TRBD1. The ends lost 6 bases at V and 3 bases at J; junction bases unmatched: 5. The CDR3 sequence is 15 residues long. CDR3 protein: CASSWTGAPNEKLFF. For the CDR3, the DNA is TGTGCCAGCAGCTGGACAGGGGCCCCTAATGAAAAACTGTTTTTT.

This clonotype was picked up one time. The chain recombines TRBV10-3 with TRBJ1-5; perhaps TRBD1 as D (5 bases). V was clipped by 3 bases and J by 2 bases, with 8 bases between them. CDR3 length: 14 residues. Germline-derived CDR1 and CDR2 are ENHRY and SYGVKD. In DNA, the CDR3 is TGTGCCATCAGTGATGAAGGGGGCAATCAGCCCCAGCATTTT. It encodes CAISDEGGNQPQHF.

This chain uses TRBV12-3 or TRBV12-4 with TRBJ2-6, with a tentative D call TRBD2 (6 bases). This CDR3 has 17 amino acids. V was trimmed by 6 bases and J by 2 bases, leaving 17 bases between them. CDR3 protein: CASSLRDTYPGANVLTF. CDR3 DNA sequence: TGTGCCAGCAGCTTGCGGGATACGTACCCTGGGGCCAACGTCCTGACTTTC.

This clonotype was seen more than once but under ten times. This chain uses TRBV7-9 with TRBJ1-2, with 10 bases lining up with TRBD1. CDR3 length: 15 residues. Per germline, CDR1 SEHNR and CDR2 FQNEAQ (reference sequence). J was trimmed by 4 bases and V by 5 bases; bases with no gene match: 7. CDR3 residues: CASSPRDRGSYGYTF. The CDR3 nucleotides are TGTGCCAGCAGCCCCCGGGACAGGGGAAGCTATGGCTACACCTTC.

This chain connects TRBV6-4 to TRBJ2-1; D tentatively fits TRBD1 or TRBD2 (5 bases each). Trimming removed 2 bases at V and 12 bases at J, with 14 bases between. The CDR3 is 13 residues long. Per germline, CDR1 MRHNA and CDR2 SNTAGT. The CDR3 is CASSDLEGLPQFF. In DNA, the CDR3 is TGTGCCAGCAGTGACCTCGAGGGGCTACCGCAGTTCTTC.

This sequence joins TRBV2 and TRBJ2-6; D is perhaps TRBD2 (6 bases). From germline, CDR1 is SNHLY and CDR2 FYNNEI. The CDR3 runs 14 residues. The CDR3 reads CARQGGTGANVLTF. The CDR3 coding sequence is TGTGCTCGGCAGGGAGGAACTGGGGCCAACGTCCTGACTTTC.

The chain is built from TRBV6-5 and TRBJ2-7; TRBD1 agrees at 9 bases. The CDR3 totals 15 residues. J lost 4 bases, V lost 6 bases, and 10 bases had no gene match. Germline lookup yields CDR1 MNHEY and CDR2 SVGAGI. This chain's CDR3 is CASRPGTGKGYEQYF. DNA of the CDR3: TGTGCCAGCAGACCGGGGACAGGGAAAGGTTACGAGCAGTACTTC.

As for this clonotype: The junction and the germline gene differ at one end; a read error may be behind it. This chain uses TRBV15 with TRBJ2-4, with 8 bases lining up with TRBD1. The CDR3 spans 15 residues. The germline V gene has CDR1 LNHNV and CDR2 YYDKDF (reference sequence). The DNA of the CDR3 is TGTGCTACCAGCAGAGGCAGGGGGCGCATGGGTGAGCAGTACTTC. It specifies CATSRGRGRMGEQYF.

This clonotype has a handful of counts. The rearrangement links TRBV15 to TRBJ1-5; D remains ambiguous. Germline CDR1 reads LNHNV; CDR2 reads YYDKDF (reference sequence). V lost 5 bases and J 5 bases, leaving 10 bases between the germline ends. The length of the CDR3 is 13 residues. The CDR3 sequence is CATSPGPDQPQHF. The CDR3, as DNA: TGTGCCACCAGCCCTGGGCCCGATCAGCCCCAGCATTTT.

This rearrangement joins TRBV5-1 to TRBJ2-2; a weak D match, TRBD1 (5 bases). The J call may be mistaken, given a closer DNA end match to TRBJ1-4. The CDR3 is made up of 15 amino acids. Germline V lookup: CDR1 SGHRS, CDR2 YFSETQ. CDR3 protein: CASSLEARGNEKLFF. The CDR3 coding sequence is TGCGCCAGCAGCCTGGAGGCTAGGGGTAATGAAAAACTGTTTTTT.

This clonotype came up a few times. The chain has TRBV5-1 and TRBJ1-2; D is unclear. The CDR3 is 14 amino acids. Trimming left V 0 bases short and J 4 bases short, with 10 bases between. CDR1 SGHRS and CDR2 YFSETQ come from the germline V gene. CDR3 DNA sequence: TGCGCCAGCAGCTTGGATGGCTCTACCTATGGCTACACCTTC. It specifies CASSLDGSTYGYTF.

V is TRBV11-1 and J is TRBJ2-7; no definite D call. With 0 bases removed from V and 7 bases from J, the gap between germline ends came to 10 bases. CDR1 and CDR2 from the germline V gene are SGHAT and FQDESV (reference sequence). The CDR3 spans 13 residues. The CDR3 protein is CASSLASYNEQYF. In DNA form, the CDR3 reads TGTGCCAGCAGCTTAGCGTCCTACAATGAGCAGTACTTC.